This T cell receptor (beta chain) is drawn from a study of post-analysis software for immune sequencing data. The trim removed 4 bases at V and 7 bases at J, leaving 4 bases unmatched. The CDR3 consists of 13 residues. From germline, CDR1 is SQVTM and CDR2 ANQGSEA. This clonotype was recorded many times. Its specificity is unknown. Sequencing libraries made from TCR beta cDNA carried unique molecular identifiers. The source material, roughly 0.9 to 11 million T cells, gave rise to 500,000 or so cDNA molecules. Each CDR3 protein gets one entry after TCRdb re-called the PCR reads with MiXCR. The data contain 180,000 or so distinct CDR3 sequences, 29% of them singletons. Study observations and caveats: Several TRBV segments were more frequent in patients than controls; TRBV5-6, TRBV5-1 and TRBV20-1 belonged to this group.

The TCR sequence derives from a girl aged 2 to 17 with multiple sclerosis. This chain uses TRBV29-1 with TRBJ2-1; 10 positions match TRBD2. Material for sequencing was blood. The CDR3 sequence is CSVVSSGRNEQFF. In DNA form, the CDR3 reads TGCAGCGTTGTTTCTAGCGGGAGAAATGAGCAGTTCTTC.